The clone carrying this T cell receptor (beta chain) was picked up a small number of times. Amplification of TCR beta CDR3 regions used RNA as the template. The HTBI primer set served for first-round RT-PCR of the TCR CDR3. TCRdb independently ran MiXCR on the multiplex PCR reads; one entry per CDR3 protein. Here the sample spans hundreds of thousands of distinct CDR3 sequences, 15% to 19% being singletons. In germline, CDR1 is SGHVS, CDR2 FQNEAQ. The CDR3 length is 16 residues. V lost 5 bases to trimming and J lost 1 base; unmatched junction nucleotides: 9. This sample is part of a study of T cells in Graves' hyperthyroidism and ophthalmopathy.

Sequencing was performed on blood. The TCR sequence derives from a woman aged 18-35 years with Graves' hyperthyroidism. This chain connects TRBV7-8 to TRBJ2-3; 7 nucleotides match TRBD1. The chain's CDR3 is CASSPLQGLGTDTQYF. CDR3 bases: TGTGCCAGCAGCCCATTACAGGGGTTGGGCACAGATACGCAGTATTTT.